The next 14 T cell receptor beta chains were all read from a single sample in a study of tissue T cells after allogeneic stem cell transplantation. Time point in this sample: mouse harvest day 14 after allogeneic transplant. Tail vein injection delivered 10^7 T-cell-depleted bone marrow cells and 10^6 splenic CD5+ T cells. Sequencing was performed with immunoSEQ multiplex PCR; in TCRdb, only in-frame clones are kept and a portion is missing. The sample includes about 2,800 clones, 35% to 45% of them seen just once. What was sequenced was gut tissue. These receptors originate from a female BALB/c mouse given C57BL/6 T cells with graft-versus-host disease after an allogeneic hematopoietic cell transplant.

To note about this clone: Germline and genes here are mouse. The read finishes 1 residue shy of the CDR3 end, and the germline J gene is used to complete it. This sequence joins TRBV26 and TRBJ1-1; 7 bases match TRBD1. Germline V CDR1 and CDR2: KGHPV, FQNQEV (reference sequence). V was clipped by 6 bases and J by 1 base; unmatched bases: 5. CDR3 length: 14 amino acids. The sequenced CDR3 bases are TGTGCCAGCAGCGGACAGGAAAAAAACACAGAAGTCTTC. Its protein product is CASSGQEKNTEVF. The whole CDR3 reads CASSGQEKNTEVFF.

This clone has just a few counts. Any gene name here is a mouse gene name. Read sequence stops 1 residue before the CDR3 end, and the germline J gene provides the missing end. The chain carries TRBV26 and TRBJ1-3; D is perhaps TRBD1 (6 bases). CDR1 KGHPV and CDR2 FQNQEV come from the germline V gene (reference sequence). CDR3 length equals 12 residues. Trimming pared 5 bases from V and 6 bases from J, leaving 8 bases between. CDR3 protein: CASSWDKNTLYF. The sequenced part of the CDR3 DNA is TGTGCCAGCAGTTGGGACAAAAATACGCTCTAT.

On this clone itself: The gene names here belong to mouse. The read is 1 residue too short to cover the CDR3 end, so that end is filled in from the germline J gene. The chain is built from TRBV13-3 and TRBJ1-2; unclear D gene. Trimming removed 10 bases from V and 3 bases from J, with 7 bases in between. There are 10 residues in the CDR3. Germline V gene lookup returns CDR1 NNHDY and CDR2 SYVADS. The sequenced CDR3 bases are TGTGCCCATGGGCACTCCGACTACACC. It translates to CAHGHSDYT. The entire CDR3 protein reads CAHGHSDYTF.

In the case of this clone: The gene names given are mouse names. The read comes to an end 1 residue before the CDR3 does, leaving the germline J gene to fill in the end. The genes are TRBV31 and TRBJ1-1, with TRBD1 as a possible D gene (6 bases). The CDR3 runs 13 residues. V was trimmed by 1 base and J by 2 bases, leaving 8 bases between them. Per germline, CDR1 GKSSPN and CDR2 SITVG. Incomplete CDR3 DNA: TGTGCCTGGAGTCAGACAGGCAACACAGAAGTCTTC. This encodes CAWSQTGNTEVF. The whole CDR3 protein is CAWSQTGNTEVFF.

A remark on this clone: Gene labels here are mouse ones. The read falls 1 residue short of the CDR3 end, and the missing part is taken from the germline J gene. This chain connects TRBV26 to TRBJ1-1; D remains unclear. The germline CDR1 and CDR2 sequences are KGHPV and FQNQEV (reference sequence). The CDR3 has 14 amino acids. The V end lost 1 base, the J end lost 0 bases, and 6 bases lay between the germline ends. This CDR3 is CASSLYTANTEVFF. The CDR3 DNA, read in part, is TGTGCCAGCAGTCTGTACACTGCAAACACAGAAGTCTTC.

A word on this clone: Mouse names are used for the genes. The DNA read from the CDR3 is TGTGCCAGCAGCCGGGACAGGGGTGGAAATACGCTCTAT. It specifies CASSRDRGGNTLY. The CDR3 in its entirety is CASSRDRGGNTLYF. The chain recombines TRBV26 with TRBJ1-3; TRBD1 matches 10 bases. The read terminates 1 residue ahead of where the CDR3 ends, so the germline J gene completes it. The CDR3 is 14 residues long. With V trimmed by 6 bases and J by 3 bases, 2 bases remained unmatched. CDR1 and CDR2 (germline): KGHPV, FQNQEV (reference sequence).

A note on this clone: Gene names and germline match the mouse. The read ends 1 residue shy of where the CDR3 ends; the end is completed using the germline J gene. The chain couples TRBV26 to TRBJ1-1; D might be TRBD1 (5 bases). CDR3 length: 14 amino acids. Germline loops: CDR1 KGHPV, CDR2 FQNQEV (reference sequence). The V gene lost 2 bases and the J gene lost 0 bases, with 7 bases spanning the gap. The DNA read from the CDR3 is TGTGCCAGCAGTCTGGAGACAGCAAACACAGAAGTCTTC. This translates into CASSLETANTEVF. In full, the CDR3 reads CASSLETANTEVFF.

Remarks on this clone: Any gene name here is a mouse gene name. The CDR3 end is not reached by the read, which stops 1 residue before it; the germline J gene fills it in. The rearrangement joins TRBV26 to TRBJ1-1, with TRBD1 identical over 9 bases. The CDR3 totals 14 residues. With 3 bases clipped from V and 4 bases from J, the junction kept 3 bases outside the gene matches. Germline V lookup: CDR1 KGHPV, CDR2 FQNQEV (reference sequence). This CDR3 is CASSLSQGATEVFF. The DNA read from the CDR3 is TGTGCCAGCAGTCTCTCACAGGGGGCCACAGAAGTCTTC.

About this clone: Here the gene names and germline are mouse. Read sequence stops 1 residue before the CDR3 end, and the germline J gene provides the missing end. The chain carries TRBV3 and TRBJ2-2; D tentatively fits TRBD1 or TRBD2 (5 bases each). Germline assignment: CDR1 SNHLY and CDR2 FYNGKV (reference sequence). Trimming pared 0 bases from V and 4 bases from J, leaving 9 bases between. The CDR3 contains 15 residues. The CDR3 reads CASSLALGATGQLYF. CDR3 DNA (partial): TGTGCCAGCAGCTTAGCGCTAGGGGCCACCGGGCAGCTCTAC.

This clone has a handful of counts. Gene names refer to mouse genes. CDR3 in amino acids: CASSLTDSGNTLYF. The CDR3 bases that were read are TGTGCCAGCAGTCTGACAGATTCTGGAAATACGCTCTAT. The rearrangement links TRBV26 to TRBJ1-3, with no clear D. With the read ending 1 residue before the CDR3 end, the germline J gene is used to fill in that end. Trimming cost V 2 bases and J 0 bases, with 5 bases left between them. Germline V CDR1 and CDR2: KGHPV, FQNQEV (reference sequence). The CDR3 totals 14 residues. The full variable domain, completed using reference TRBV26 and TRBJ1-3, is NSKVIQTPRYLVKGQGQKAKMRCIPEKGHPVVFWYQQNKNNEFKFLINFQNQEVLQQIDMTEKRFSAECPSNSPCSLEIQSSEAGDSALYLCASSLTDSGNTLYFGEGSRLIVV.

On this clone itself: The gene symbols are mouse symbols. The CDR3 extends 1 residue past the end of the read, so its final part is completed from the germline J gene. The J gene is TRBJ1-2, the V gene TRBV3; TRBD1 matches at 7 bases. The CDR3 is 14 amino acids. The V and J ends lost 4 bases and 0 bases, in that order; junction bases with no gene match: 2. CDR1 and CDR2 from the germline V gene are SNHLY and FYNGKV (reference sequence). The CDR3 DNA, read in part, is TGTGCCAGCAGCTCACAGGGGTCAAACTCCGACTACACC. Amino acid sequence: CASSSQGSNSDYT. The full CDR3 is CASSSQGSNSDYTF.

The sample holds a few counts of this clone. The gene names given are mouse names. The sequenced CDR3 bases are TGTGCCAGCAGTTTAGACAGGGGGCGAGAACAGTAC. Translating it yields CASSLDRGREQY. The complete CDR3 protein is CASSLDRGREQYF. The chain has TRBV15 and TRBJ2-7, with 9 bases lining up with TRBD1. The CDR3 end is not reached by the read, which stops 1 residue before it; the germline J gene fills it in. The CDR3 has 13 amino acids. CDR1 and CDR2 from the germline V gene are SGHND and FRSKSL. The V gene end was trimmed by 1 base and the J gene end by 7 bases; junction bases not matched to a gene: 2.

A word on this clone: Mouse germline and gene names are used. The CDR3 DNA, read in part, is TGTGCCAGCAGCAGACAGACCTCTTCTGGAAATACGCTCTAT. Its translation: CASSRQTSSGNTLY. The CDR3 in full is CASSRQTSSGNTLYF. The V and J genes are TRBV26 and TRBJ1-3; possible D gene TRBD1, 5 bases. The observed sequence ends 1 residue before the CDR3 terminus, with the missing tail filled in from the germline J gene. The germline CDR1 and CDR2 sequences are KGHPV and FQNQEV (reference sequence). The CDR3 is 15 amino acids. With 6 bases removed from V and 0 bases from J, the gap between germline ends came to 12 bases.

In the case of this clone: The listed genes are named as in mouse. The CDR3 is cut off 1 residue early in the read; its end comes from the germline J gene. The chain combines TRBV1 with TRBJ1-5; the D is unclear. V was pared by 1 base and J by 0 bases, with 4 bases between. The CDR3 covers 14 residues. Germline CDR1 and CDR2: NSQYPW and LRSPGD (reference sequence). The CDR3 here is CTCSAGNNNQAPLF. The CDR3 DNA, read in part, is TGCACCTGCAGTGCAGGGAATAACAACCAGGCTCCGCTT.